This T cell receptor (beta chain) was recorded in a study of T-cell memory formation after mild COVID-19 (dated by TCRdb to 2020 to 2023). About the study as a whole: TCR sequence clusters from the two donors were largely donor specific. In a couple of donors, T-cell clones that expanded and contracted after mild COVID-19 were tracked by sequencing TCRalpha and TCRbeta repertoires over time. The cohort comprised two young, previously healthy adult volunteers, one female and one male. Study-wide conclusions, independent of this receptor: The study covered only two mild cases, and larger cohorts including severe cases with pre-infection samples were considered necessary. The detection of some responding clones in pre-infection memory suggests that pre-existing cross-reactive memory T cells joined the SARS-CoV-2 response. The second-wave clones that peaked on day 37 were not confirmed to be SARS-CoV-2 specific. Contracting CD4+ clones were located mainly in the CM and EM memory subsets, whereas CD8+ clones were found to be enriched in EMRA. Balanced CD4/CD8 phenotypes were observed for clones contracting from day 15 to 85, whereas a bias towards CD4+ was observed for a second wave of clones expanding from day 15 to 37.

Including the terminal cysteine and phenylalanine, the CDR3 comprises 14 residues. Here the CDR3 DNA is all that survives: 42 bases in frame from base 1. Trimmed from V: 8 bases; trimmed from J: 4 bases; junction bases lacking a gene match: 10. CDR1 SQVTM and CDR2 ANQGSEA are derived from the germline V gene. The listed sequencing device is Illumina NovaSeq 6000. Using 5'RACE with constant-segment primers, TCRalpha and TCRbeta cDNA libraries were constructed, with sample barcodes and unique molecular identifiers added in the process. Trizol reagent was used to extract RNA from every sample. Amplification of the libraries took two PCR steps, and the second step added a second sample barcode plus Illumina TruSeq adapters. Libraries were sequenced on an Illumina NovaSeq with 2 x 150 bp paired-end reads. Processing in the source paper ran as follows. With migec v1.2.7, reads were demultiplexed and then collapsed into UMI-guided consensus sequences. Using mixcr v2.1.11, UMI consensuses were aligned to TRA and TRB V and J templates and then assembled into clonotypes. Expanded or contracted clonotypes were those called significant by both edgeR and NoisET, with noise models trained on biological replicates. For edgeR calls, a false discovery rate-adjusted p below 0.01 and a log2 fold-change threshold of 1 were applied. As an exploratory analysis of dynamics, max-normalized trajectories of the 1000 most abundant clonotypes were examined with PCA combined with hierarchical clustering. The CD4 or CD8 phenotype of responding clones was assigned using the separately sequenced CD4+ and CD8+ repertoires. The raw public reads went through TCRdb reprocessing: fastp at Q25, MiXCR clone calling, in-frame beta chains kept. All rows with the same CDR3 protein become a single entry with the most common DNA and genes. TCRdb's processing, not the study's, gives the V and J calls here. The sample table shows approximately 350,000 distinct CDR3 sequences, and about an eighth are seen once. About a fifth of the sample goes to the ten largest clones.

A note on this clonotype: Its specific antigen is unknown. Per-base qualities were not stored, and no clone one base away is much larger.

Ficoll-Paque density gradient centrifugation was the method used to isolate PBMCs. Recombination linked TRBV29-1 to TRBJ2-1, and TRBD2 aligns with 8 junction nucleotides. Sequenced: PBMCs or a T cell subset sorted from them (not recorded which). The TCR sequence derives from a young man who had mild COVID-19 (a few samples of this study predate the infection). The sample titles of this study are shuffled in the database, so cell type and time point are left out; the donor was told from shared clones. Here is the DNA: TGCAGCTTCAGGAGGCTAGCGGGTTACAATGAGCAGTTCTTC. This sequence encodes CSFRRLAGYNEQFF.